This entry lists 30 T cell receptor beta chains sequenced from one sample in a study of cytomegalovirus exposure and HLA in healthy donors. In the PCR, 60 Vbeta and 13 Jbeta primers were used. Repertoires were generated with immunoSEQ multiplex PCR, while TCRdb's copy carries only in-frame clones and drops some. The sample has about 140,000 clones, 66% seen once. The material sequenced was PBMCs. The origin of the receptors is a woman in her fifties or sixties in good health and CMV-seronegative.

The V and J genes are TRBV12-5 and TRBJ2-7; no reliable D call. V was trimmed by 5 bases and J by 3 bases, leaving 5 bases between them. The V gene's germline CDR1 is LGHNT and CDR2 FRNRAP. The CDR3 consists of 11 residues. CDR3 bases: TGTGCTAGTGGTCCCAACTACGAGCAGTACTTC. Encoded protein: CASGPNYEQYF.

The J gene is TRBJ1-4, the V gene TRBV30; a possible D gene is TRBD1 (5 bases). Trimming removed 0 bases at V and 0 bases at J, with 17 bases between. The CDR3 totals 18 residues. The germline CDR1 and CDR2 sequences are GTSNPN and SVGIG (reference sequence). The CDR3 sequence is CAWSVPFPAGPTNEKLFF. CDR3 sequence (DNA): TGTGCCTGGAGTGTACCGTTCCCGGCGGGGCCAACTAATGAAAAACTGTTTTTT.

The V call is TRBV5-1, the J call TRBJ1-4; D unresolved. Between the trimmed V and J ends, which lost 0 bases and 0 bases, there was a span of 9 bases. The CDR3 totals 16 residues. Germline CDR1 and CDR2: SGHRS and YFSETQ. CDR3 nucleotide sequence: TGCGCCAGCAGCTTGGGGGCAAGCACAACTAATGAAAAACTGTTTTTT. Amino acid sequence: CASSLGASTTNEKLFF.

This clone was counted between two and nine times. This chain connects TRBV19 to TRBJ1-2; tentatively, D is TRBD1 (6 bases). Deletions cut 6 bases from V and 4 bases from J, with 18 bases between. The CDR3 covers 15 residues. CDR1 is LNHDA, CDR2 SQIVND, per germline (reference sequence). In nucleotides, the CDR3 is TGTGCCAGTAGGCCTGGGACAACCGGGGTCTATGGCTACACCTTC. Protein sequence: CASRPGTTGVYGYTF.

The genes are TRBV5-4 and TRBJ2-7, with D possibly TRBD1 on 5 matching bases. The V end was cut by 6 bases, the J end by 6 bases, with 22 bases between. Looked up from germline, CDR1 is SGHNT and CDR2 is YYREEE (reference sequence). This CDR3 has 15 amino acids. The CDR3 spells CASTVDPGIGGEQYF. CDR3 DNA sequence: TGTGCCAGCACCGTGGACCCAGGGATCGGTGGCGAGCAGTACTTC.

The chain is built from TRBV5-1 and TRBJ2-7; 10 bases agree with TRBD2. CDR3 length equals 15 residues. The germline CDR1 and CDR2 sequences are SGHRS and YFSETQ. J gave up 2 bases and V 4 bases, and 6 bases lay outside the gene matches. CDR3 region: CASSASGRAPYEQYF. The CDR3 bases are TGCGCCAGCAGCGCAAGCGGGAGGGCACCCTACGAGCAGTACTTC.

The V gene is TRBV7-2, the J gene TRBJ1-5; perhaps TRBD1 as D (6 bases). Looked up from germline, CDR1 is SGHTA and CDR2 is FQGNSA. The CDR3 has 15 residues. Trimming took 5 bases from V and 3 from J, leaving 14 bases between them. CDR3 coding DNA: TGTGCCAGCAGCCGGGGGGCAGGGATCAATCAGCCCCAGCATTTT. It is translated as CASSRGAGINQPQHF.

This clone was detected a few times. The chain recombines TRBV19 with TRBJ1-6; TRBD1 aligns across 10 bases. Germline trimming cut 2 bases from V and 10 bases from J; bases unmatched to any gene: 8. The CDR3 is made up of 16 amino acids. Germline V gene data show CDR1 as LNHDA and CDR2 as SQIVND (reference sequence). CDR3 region: CASSIYPGTGESPLHF. Here the CDR3 DNA reads TGTGCCAGTAGTATATACCCCGGGACAGGGGAATCACCCCTCCACTTT.

This rearrangement joins TRBV5-6 to TRBJ2-6, with 12 bases matching TRBD1. Germline CDR1 is SGHDT and CDR2 is YYEEEE. This CDR3 region has 16 residues. Trimming removed 7 bases from V and 3 bases from J; junction bases left unmatched: 5. The CDR3 DNA reads TGTGCCAGCCGGGACAGGGGGCCAAGTGGGGCCAACGTCCTGACTTTC. Its translation: CASRDRGPSGANVLTF.

This clone appeared once. The chain joins TRBV2 to TRBJ2-3, with D tentatively TRBD1 (6 bases). V lost 6 bases to trimming and J lost 6 bases, with 10 bases between them. This CDR3 has 12 amino acids. Germline V gene data show CDR1 as SNHLY and CDR2 as FYNNEI. In DNA, the CDR3 is TGTGCCAGCAGCCAAAGGGGGGATACGCAGTATTTT. Translated: CASSQRGDTQYF.

The CDR3 bases are TGTGCCAGCAGCCCCGGGACAGGGGTAATCGGTAATCAGCCCCAGCATTTT. Protein product: CASSPGTGVIGNQPQHF. The rearrangement uses TRBV21-1 and TRBJ1-5; no check of the table's D call, TRBD1, against the DNA was made. TRBV21-1 is a pseudogene locus. The CDR3 has 17 residues.

V gene TRBV29-1 combines with J gene TRBJ1-1, with no clear D. This CDR3 spans 11 amino acids. Between the trimmed V and J ends, which lost 4 bases and 4 bases, there was a span of 7 bases. Germline CDR1 SQVTM, CDR2 ANQGSEA. Written as DNA, the CDR3 is TGCAGCGTTGCCTTGAGCACTGAAGCTTTCTTT. Amino acid sequence: CSVALSTEAFF.

The CDR3 DNA sequence: TGTGCCATCAGTGAGACATGGCGGGGAGCCTACGAGCAGTACTTC. This sequence encodes CAISETWRGAYEQYF. This chain joins TRBV10-3 and TRBJ2-7, with a weak D call TRBD2 (6 bases). There are 15 residues in the CDR3. Germline loops: CDR1 ENHRY, CDR2 SYGVKD. The V gene lost 2 bases and the J gene lost 2 bases, with 13 bases spanning the gap.

The V gene is TRBV5-1, the J gene TRBJ2-5; 8 positions match TRBD2. V gave up 1 base and J gave up 1 base; unmatched junction bases: 3. The CDR3 covers 15 residues. The V gene's germline CDR1 is SGHRS and CDR2 YFSETQ. The CDR3 here is CASSLRGGGQETQYF. Written as DNA, the CDR3 is TGCGCCAGCAGCTTGCGGGGGGGCGGCCAAGAGACCCAGTACTTC.

This chain links TRBV6-1 with TRBJ2-6; 9 nucleotides line up with TRBD1. Germline loops: CDR1 MNHNS, CDR2 SASEGT. The trim removed 3 bases at V and 0 bases at J, leaving 6 bases unmatched. The CDR3 totals 18 residues. The CDR3 loop is CASSDPRQGGSGANVLTF. The CDR3, as DNA: TGTGCCAGCAGTGACCCTCGACAGGGGGGCTCTGGGGCCAACGTCCTGACTTTC.

The chain recombines TRBV5-4 with TRBJ1-2; 10 bases are shared with TRBD1. The CDR3 is 15 residues long. With 5 bases clipped from V and 4 bases from J, the junction kept 8 bases outside the gene matches. Germline V CDR1 and CDR2: SGHNT, YYREEE (reference sequence). CDR3 in DNA: TGTGCCAGCAGTAATGACAGGGGGCTACGCTATGGCTACACCTTC. Encoded protein: CASSNDRGLRYGYTF.

The rearrangement uses TRBV6-5 and TRBJ1-2; TRBD1 might be the D (5 bases). V was trimmed by 6 bases and J by 4 bases, leaving 15 bases between them. Germline V gene data show CDR1 as MNHEY and CDR2 as SVGAGI. The CDR3 is made up of 14 amino acids. The CDR3 DNA reads as TGTGCCAGCAGAATCGGGGGGTATTCCTATGGCTACACCTTC. The encoded protein is CASRIGGYSYGYTF.

This sequence joins TRBV27 and TRBJ1-6, with D perhaps TRBD1 (5 bases). The V and J ends lost 5 bases and 6 bases respectively, with 11 bases between them. The germline CDR1 and CDR2 sequences are MNHEY and SMNVEV (reference sequence). This CDR3 has 14 amino acids. The CDR3 loop reads CASSAAGLNSPLHF. The CDR3 nucleotides are TGTGCCAGCAGTGCGGCAGGGCTTAATTCACCCCTCCACTTT.

V usage is TRBV6-5 and J usage is TRBJ2-1; 9 bases are shared with TRBD2. Germline CDR1 MNHEY, CDR2 SVGAGI. The CDR3 runs to 15 residues. The J segment lost 7 bases and the V segment lost 5 bases, leaving 9 bases of the junction unmatched. CDR3 nucleotides: TGTGCCAGCAGTATTAGCGGGAGCAGGGGGAATGAGCAGTTCTTC. Protein sequence: CASSISGSRGNEQFF.

The chain is built from TRBV20-1 and TRBJ2-3, with unresolved D. The germline CDR1 and CDR2 sequences are DFQATT and SNEGSKA (reference sequence). The CDR3 spans 10 residues. Written as DNA, the CDR3 is TGCAGCTCGACTACAGATACGCAGTATTTT. This translates into CSSTTDTQYF.

The J gene is TRBJ1-4, the V gene TRBV6-6; TRBD1 matches at 8 bases. Germline V gene data show CDR1 as MNHNY and CDR2 as SVGAGI (reference sequence). The CDR3 is 14 residues long. The trim removed 4 bases at V and 8 bases at J, leaving 6 bases unmatched. The CDR3 DNA reads as TGTGCCAGCAGTTTGGACAGGGCGGGGGAAAAACTGTTTTTT. The encoded protein is CASSLDRAGEKLFF.

This clone was seen more than once but under ten times. The gene calls are TRBV7-6 and TRBJ1-2; D unclear. Looked up from germline, CDR1 is SGHVS and CDR2 is FNYEAQ. The CDR3 is 13 amino acids. Trimming took off 5 bases at V and 4 bases at J, with 11 bases between the two ends. The CDR3 reads CASSPGPLYGYTF. The CDR3 DNA sequence: TGTGCCAGCAGCCCTGGGCCCCTCTATGGCTACACCTTC.

As DNA, the CDR3 is TGTGCCAGCAGTTATTCGGGGAAGCGCTCCTACGAGCAGTACTTC. This gives the protein CASSYSGKRSYEQYF. The V gene is TRBV6-6, the J gene TRBJ2-7; weak D call: TRBD2 (5 bases). Germline V gene lookup returns CDR1 MNHNY and CDR2 SVGAGI (reference sequence). V lost 3 bases, J lost 0 bases, and 12 bases lay in between. The CDR3 consists of 15 residues.

This clone was seen once. The V call is TRBV5-1, the J call TRBJ2-1, with TRBD2 identical over 9 bases. The V segment lost 0 bases and the J segment 6 bases; nucleotides outside the gene matches: 7. The CDR3 spans 16 residues. Germline V lookup: CDR1 SGHRS, CDR2 YFSETQ. The CDR3 loop reads CASSLGVAGGPNEQFF. CDR3 nucleotide sequence: TGCGCCAGCAGCTTGGGGGTGGCGGGGGGGCCCAATGAGCAGTTCTTC.

The chain employs TRBV7-2 and TRBJ2-1; 9 nucleotides align to TRBD2. V gave up 5 bases and J gave up 6 bases; unmatched junction bases: 8. There are 15 residues in the CDR3. Germline V gene lookup returns CDR1 SGHTA and CDR2 FQGNSA. DNA for the CDR3: TGTGCCAGCAGCCCAATAGCGGGAGTAAGCAATGAGCAGTTCTTC. Its protein product is CASSPIAGVSNEQFF.

Points on this clone: One end of the junction varies from germline; a read error may be responsible. The rearrangement uses TRBV7-7 and TRBJ2-2; possibly TRBD2 for D (6 bases). There are 15 residues in the CDR3. CDR1 is SSHAT, CDR2 FNYEAQ, per germline (reference sequence). CDR3 DNA sequence: TGTGCTAGCACCTACGGGACTCCGAACACCGGGGAGCTGTTTTTT. It yields the protein CASTYGTPNTGELFF.

The genes are TRBV5-4 and TRBJ2-1, with 11 bases lining up with TRBD2. After removal of 0 bases from V and 4 bases from J, the junction contained 6 bases not matched to a gene. CDR1 is SGHNT and CDR2 is YYREEE in the germline V gene (reference sequence). This CDR3 has 17 amino acids. CDR3 in amino acids: CASSLDTSGGRYNEQFF. The DNA of the CDR3 is TGTGCCAGCAGCTTGGACACTAGCGGGGGCCGATACAATGAGCAGTTCTTC.

This chain joins TRBV7-2 and TRBJ2-5; 8 positions agree with TRBD2. The J segment lost 1 base and the V segment lost 6 bases, leaving 7 bases of the junction unmatched. CDR1 and CDR2 (germline): SGHTA, FQGNSA. The CDR3 is 15 amino acids. The CDR3 reads CASSPQGTSQETQYF. CDR3 nucleotides: TGTGCCAGCAGTCCCCAAGGGACTAGCCAAGAGACCCAGTACTTC.

The chain couples TRBV18 to TRBJ1-5; D gene uncertain. Trimming shortened V by 2 bases and J by 4 bases, and 12 bases separated the two germline ends. The CDR3 runs to 15 residues. The germline CDR1 and CDR2 sequences are KGHSH and LQKENI. The CDR3 spells CASSPNQARNQPQHF. The CDR3 DNA reads as TGTGCCAGCTCACCAAACCAGGCTCGAAATCAGCCCCAGCATTTT.

The chain links TRBV10-1 to TRBJ2-7; no definite D call. The CDR3 runs 13 residues. Germline CDR1 reads WNHNN; CDR2 reads SYGVQD (reference sequence). Between the trimmed V and J ends, which lost 8 bases and 0 bases, there was a span of 11 bases. The CDR3 is CASGRGSSYEQYF. In nucleotides, the CDR3 is TGCGCCAGCGGTCGTGGTAGCTCCTACGAGCAGTACTTC.